This T cell receptor (beta chain) was recovered during a study of T cells in Graves' hyperthyroidism and ophthalmopathy. Study overall: Blood was drawn when the patient was first diagnosed and still untreated.

Amplification yielded TCR beta CDR3 regions, with RNA transcripts as the source. In the first-round RT-PCR of the TCR CDR3, the HTBI primer set was used. One entry per CDR3 protein, called by TCRdb with MiXCR from the multiplex PCR reads. This sample has almost 350,000 distinct CDR3 sequences, with 15% to 20% found just once. At least ten counts were recorded for this clonotype. V was cut by 4 bases and J by 8 bases, with 11 bases left in between. CDR1 is MDHEN and CDR2 is SYDVKM in the germline V gene. The CDR3 is made up of 12 amino acids. The specimen was blood. The sequence came from a woman aged 40 to 49 with Graves' ophthalmopathy. This chain uses TRBV28 with TRBJ1-1; D is unresolved. As DNA, the CDR3 is TGTGCCAGCAGTTATCAGGTCAGAGAAGCTTTCTTT. This sequence encodes CASSYQVREAFF.